This T cell receptor (beta chain) was recorded in a study of sequential checkpoint blockade in melanoma. Study at large: Arm A got nivolumab then ipilimumab; arm B the reverse, 1:1.

This clone was picked up a small number of times. The sample's treatment: randomized to nivolumab then ipilimumab (arm A) or the reverse (arm B). Sequencing used immunoSEQ multiplex PCR; TCRdb keeps in-frame clones, though not all of them. The data show around 5,300 clones, around 50% seen once. The source of this sequence is a human donor with melanoma. Sequences were derived from CD8+ T cells sorted from blood (inferred from file names), sampled from a patient given nivolumab and ipilimumab in sequence.

The CDR3 region is CASSLGAVEQFF. CDR3 coding DNA: TGCGCCAGCAGCTTGGGAGCGGTTGAGCAGTTCTTC. The V call is TRBV5-1, the J call TRBJ2-1, with D maybe TRBD2 (5 bases). The germline V gene has CDR1 SGHRS and CDR2 YFSETQ. Trimming stripped 0 bases from V and 9 bases from J, with 7 bases between. The CDR3 totals 12 residues.